This TCR beta chain came from a study of regulatory T cells in long-lasting Graves disease. Building of the TCR beta libraries involved iRepertoire HTBI primers and Arm-PCR of CDR3 regions. TCRdb redid the calling of the multiplex PCR reads with MiXCR, one entry per CDR3 protein. This sample has about 660,000 distinct CDR3 sequences, with around 32% found just once. The CDR3 totals 10 residues. V was clipped by 11 bases and J by 4 bases, with 9 bases between them. CDR1 and CDR2 (germline): MDHEN, SYDVKM. As to time point: persistent/refractory GD, antithyroid drugs over 5 years with positive TRAb. After RNA was extracted from PBMCs, the TCR library was made from it.

This clonotype originated in a female donor with Graves disease. The sequenced sample was peripheral blood mononuclear cells (PBMCs), obtained when the disease was refractory, from a patient treated with antithyroid drugs. This rearrangement joins TRBV28 to TRBJ2-7; D gene uncertain. The CDR3 sequence: CARRKYEQYF. The CDR3 coding sequence is TGTGCCCGTAGGAAGTACGAGCAGTACTTC. Full variable domain (rest looked up from reference TRBV28 and TRBJ2-7): DVKVTQSSRYLVKRTGEKVFLECVQDMDHENMFWYRQDPGLGLRLIYFSYDVKMKEKGDIPEGYSVSREKKERFSLILESASTNQTSMYLCARRKYEQYFGPGTRLTVT.